This T cell receptor beta chain was recorded in a study of blood T cell repertoires in COVID-19. Overall study: COVID-19 samples collected from the United States, Italy and Spain covered acute and convalescent phases. PBMCs, B-cell-depleted T cells, or T cells provided the cDNA or gDNA that made up the material.

Original methodology: It was from reference gene primer amplification that nucleated cell counts were estimated. The protocol was immunoSEQ multiplex PCR, while the TCRdb copy is restricted to in-frame clones and leaves out a portion. V, J and clone size derive from that table, while D and trimming were established from the DNA sequence. Among about 170,000 clones, around four fifths were seen once, and the ten largest hold approximately 2%. Looked up from germline, CDR1 is SGHDT and CDR2 is YYEEEE. CDR3 length equals 19 residues. Germline trimming cut 2 bases from V and 0 bases from J; bases unmatched to any gene: 8.

The sequence came from a woman aged 80 or older with acute or convalescent COVID-19. The chain has TRBV5-6 and TRBJ2-6; 10 nucleotides match TRBD1. The sequencing input was peripheral blood. The CDR3: CASSFRWTGGLSGANVLTF. CDR3 nucleotides: TGTGCCAGCAGCTTTCGATGGACAGGGGGGCTCTCTGGGGCCAACGTCCTGACTTTC.